This T cell receptor beta chain emerged from a study of blood T cell repertoires in COVID-19. On the study more broadly: Sources were T cells, B-cell-depleted T cells, or PBMCs; the material itself was cDNA or gDNA.

Allocation to cohorts depended on clinical history reported by the participants. Someone with COVID-19 had been met by exposed participants within 2 weeks before study entry. The V end was cut by 2 bases, the J end by 7 bases, with 15 bases between. The germline CDR1 and CDR2 sequences are SNHLY and FYNNEI. The CDR3 is 14 residues long. As handled by the study authors: Estimation of nucleated cell counts was performed using reference gene primer amplification. This table comes from immunoSEQ multiplex PCR, and its TCRdb copy is limited to in-frame clones, with some not included. V, J and clone size were drawn from that table, and D and trimming were deduced from the DNA. The table has about 150,000 clones, roughly 84% seen once.

Input material: PBMCs or T cells enriched from blood (not recorded which). J is TRBJ2-7 and V is TRBV2; the D gene is possibly TRBD1 (6 bases). This TCR came from a man aged 65-85 years who had been exposed to COVID-19. The CDR3 protein is CASSEWDTRREQYF. The CDR3, as DNA: TGTGCCAGCAGTGAATGGGACACTCGTCGGGAGCAGTACTTC.